Shown below are 9 T cell receptor beta chains from a single sample sequenced in a study of radiotherapy plus CTLA-4 blockade in lung cancer (dated by TCRdb to 2016 to 2019). The library came from the immunoSEQ multiplex PCR assay. TCRdb stores this immuneACCESS table with in-frame sequences only. Part of the clones is absent; in the studies checked, under half of the shortfall reflects unresolved V genes, and no reason is known for the rest. The sample profile shows around 70,000 clones; approximately 80% of them were found once. The ten largest clones represent less than 5% of the sample. The sequencing used peripheral blood, collected from a patient treated with radiotherapy plus ipilimumab. The origin of the receptors is a human donor with non-small cell lung cancer who had a partial response to radiotherapy plus ipilimumab.

This chain links TRBV21-1 with TRBJ2-1; TRBD2 is taken as the D call from the table, unchecked against the DNA. TRBV21-1 is a pseudogene. This CDR3 region has 12 residues. CDR3 sequence: CASSMEINEQFF. CDR3 in DNA: TGTGCCAGCAGCATGGAGATCAATGAGCAGTTCTTC.

The sample holds a few counts of this clone. The chain employs TRBV10-3 and TRBJ2-7; 7 bases are shared with TRBD1. The trim removed 10 bases at V and 5 bases at J, leaving 14 bases unmatched. Germline V gives CDR1 ENHRY, CDR2 SYGVKD. The CDR3 has 14 residues. CDR3 protein: CATTGLTGEDEQYF. The CDR3 nucleotides read TGTGCCACGACCGGGCTCACAGGGGAAGACGAGCAGTACTTC.

This clone came up a few times. The J gene is TRBJ2-7, the V gene TRBV6-5; 10 bases agree with TRBD2. CDR1 is MNHEY, CDR2 SVGAGI, per germline. V lost 5 bases to trimming and J lost 6 bases; unmatched junction nucleotides: 7. CDR3 length equals 14 residues. The CDR3 spells CASSKLAGTGEQYF. The CDR3 DNA follows: TGTGCCAGCAGTAAACTAGCGGGAACGGGCGAGCAGTACTTC.

This clone has a single count. This chain uses TRBV20-1 with TRBJ1-2, with 8 nucleotides matching TRBD1. CDR3 length: 11 residues. The germline gives CDR1 DFQATT, CDR2 SNEGSKA (reference sequence). After removal of 5 bases from V and 6 bases from J, the junction contained 2 bases not matched to a gene. The CDR3 is CSAGDRHGYTF. DNA for the CDR3: TGCAGTGCTGGGGACAGGCATGGCTACACCTTC.

The chain is built from TRBV7-2 and TRBJ2-7; 7 nucleotides line up with TRBD2. Per germline, CDR1 SGHTA and CDR2 FQGNSA. V lost 7 bases, J lost 1 base, and 10 bases stayed unmatched. CDR3 length: 15 amino acids. The DNA of the CDR3 is TGTGCCAGCACCTCCCTAGCGGATCCATCCTACGAGCAGTACTTC. Its translation is CASTSLADPSYEQYF. Complete variable domain (other parts from reference TRBV7-2 and TRBJ2-7): GAGVSQSPSNKVTEKGKDVELRCDPISGHTALYWYRQSLGQGLEFLIYFQGNSAPDKSGLPSDRFSAERTGGSVSTLTIQRTQQEDSAVYLCASTSLADPSYEQYFGPGTRLTVT.

The chain links TRBV7-9 to TRBJ1-5; D is undetermined. Germline CDR1 reads SEHNR; CDR2 reads FQNEAQ (reference sequence). The ends were cut back, 4 bases at V and 0 bases at J, with 4 bases in the middle. The CDR3 spans 13 residues. CDR3 region: CASSSHSNQPQHF. Here the CDR3 DNA reads TGTGCCAGCAGCTCCCATAGCAATCAGCCCCAGCATTTT.

This clone was detected only a few times. The rearrangement joins TRBV9 to TRBJ1-2, with 9 bases matching TRBD1. The CDR3 spans 15 residues. From germline, CDR1 is SGDLS and CDR2 YYNGEE. Germline trimming cut 4 bases from V and 4 bases from J; bases unmatched to any gene: 8. In DNA, the CDR3 is TGTGCCAGCAGCCCTGACGGGGGACAGGGCTATGGCTACACCTTC. Protein: CASSPDGGQGYGYTF. The full variable domain, with the rest looked up from reference TRBV9 and TRBJ1-2, is DSGVTQTPKHLITATGQRVTLRCSPRSGDLSVYWYQQSLDQGLQFLIQYYNGEERAKGNILERFSAQQFPDLHSELNLSSLELGDSALYFCASSPDGGQGYGYTFGSGTRLTVV.

The J gene is TRBJ2-5, the V gene TRBV27; 7 positions match TRBD2. After removal of 3 bases from V and 3 bases from J, the junction contained 1 base not matched to a gene. Germline CDR1 and CDR2: MNHEY and SMNVEV (reference sequence). The length of the CDR3 is 13 residues. The CDR3 spells CASSFAGEETQYF. The CDR3 DNA reads TGTGCCAGCAGTTTTGCGGGGGAAGAGACCCAGTACTTC.

V is TRBV5-1 and J is TRBJ2-1; 7 bases fit TRBD2. Germline CDR1 reads SGHRS; CDR2 reads YFSETQ. Germline trimming cut 4 bases from V and 1 base from J; bases unmatched to any gene: 5. This CDR3 contains 15 residues. The DNA of the CDR3 is TGCGCCAGCAGCCGACTAGCCAATTCCTACAATGAGCAGTTCTTC. The encoded protein is CASSRLANSYNEQFF. The full variable domain, with the rest looked up from reference TRBV5-1 and TRBJ2-1, is KAGVTQTPRYLIKTRGQQVTLSCSPISGHRSVSWYQQTPGQGLQFLFEYFSETQRNKGNFPGRFSGRQFSNSRSEMNVSTLELGDSALYLCASSRLANSYNEQFFGPGTRLTVL.